A single sample gave rise to the 23 T cell receptor beta chains below, sequenced in a study of cytomegalovirus exposure and HLA in healthy donors. The PCR used 60 Vbeta and 13 Jbeta primers. Some clones are missing from TCRdb's copy, which holds only in-frame ones; the method was immunoSEQ multiplex PCR. The data hold 80,000 to 100,000 clones, with roughly 80% observed a single time. Source material: PBMCs. These receptors were obtained from a man aged 40-49 years in good health and CMV-seronegative.

The rearrangement uses TRBV5-4 and TRBJ1-1; no definite D call. Between the trimmed V and J ends, which lost 2 bases and 0 bases, there was a span of 8 bases. Per the germline V gene, CDR1 is SGHNT and CDR2 is YYREEE (reference sequence). The CDR3 is 14 amino acids. The CDR3 spells CASSFRALNTEAFF. The CDR3 bases are TGTGCCAGCAGCTTTAGAGCTTTGAACACTGAAGCTTTCTTT.

The gene calls are TRBV7-9 and TRBJ2-1; 12 positions match TRBD2. V was pared by 3 bases and J by 10 bases, with 4 bases of the junction left unmatched. From germline, CDR1 is SEHNR and CDR2 FQNEAQ (reference sequence). The CDR3 is 14 amino acids. CDR3 DNA: TGTGCCAGCAGCTTCTTGACTAGCGGGGGCGAGCAGTTCTTC. As protein: CASSFLTSGGEQFF.

The V call is TRBV6-1, the J call TRBJ1-2; D gene unclear. Trimming removed 0 bases at V and 12 bases at J, with 11 bases between. The CDR3 spans 12 residues. CDR1 is MNHNS, CDR2 SASEGT, per germline. This CDR3 reads CASSEAEGRHTF. CDR3 nucleotides: TGTGCCAGCAGTGAAGCGGAAGGGAGGCACACCTTC.

The rearrangement links TRBV6-8 to TRBJ1-2; 11 bases align to TRBD1. Unmatched junction bases numbered 19, after V lost 6 bases and J lost 7 bases. The CDR3 contains 18 residues. CDR1 MNHGY and CDR2 SAAAGT come from the germline V gene. The CDR3 DNA sequence: TGTGCCAGCAGCCGCGACCGGGACAGGGGGGGAAAAGGCTCTGGCTACACCTTC. Translating it yields CASSRDRDRGGKGSGYTF.

V gene TRBV5-4 combines with J gene TRBJ2-3; 9 bases line up with TRBD1. The CDR3 is made up of 16 amino acids. The V gene's germline CDR1 is SGHNT and CDR2 YYREEE (reference sequence). The junction had 10 bases not matched to a gene; V was cut back by 5 bases and J by 3 bases. CDR3 DNA: TGTGCCAGCAGTTCTCCGGGACAGGGCAGGACAGATACGCAGTATTTT. This translates into CASSSPGQGRTDTQYF.

This rearrangement joins TRBV18 to TRBJ2-3, with D possibly TRBD1 on 5 matching bases. CDR3 length equals 17 residues. The V gene lost 4 bases and the J gene lost 2 bases, with 19 bases spanning the gap. Germline V lookup: CDR1 KGHSH, CDR2 LQKENI. The CDR3 loop is CASSLGYPGMDTDTQYF. CDR3 sequence (DNA): TGTGCCAGCTCACTTGGTTATCCAGGGATGGACACAGATACGCAGTATTTT.

CDR3 nucleotides: TGCGCCAGCAGCGTTGGGACTAGCGGGGAGCTGTTTTTT. Protein product: CASSVGTSGELFF. The chain employs TRBV5-1 and TRBJ2-2; 8 bases are shared with TRBD2. The CDR3 covers 13 residues. CDR1 SGHRS and CDR2 YFSETQ come from the germline V gene. V was pared by 4 bases and J by 7 bases, with 3 bases of the junction left unmatched.

The gene calls are TRBV7-9 and TRBJ2-3; unclear D gene. This CDR3 comprises 16 residues. With 5 bases removed from V and 1 base from J, the gap between germline ends came to 16 bases. CDR1 and CDR2 from the germline V gene are SEHNR and FQNEAQ (reference sequence). The DNA for the CDR3 is TGTGCCAGCAGCACTCAGGCTTTTAGAGGCACAGATACGCAGTATTTT. Amino acids: CASSTQAFRGTDTQYF.

The V and J genes are TRBV5-4 and TRBJ2-7; 8 nucleotides agree with TRBD2. The germline V gene encodes CDR1 SGHNT and CDR2 YYREEE (reference sequence). V lost 4 bases, J lost 7 bases, and 16 bases stayed unmatched. This CDR3 is 16 amino acids long. The CDR3 loop is CASSPGGAGAFLEQYF. The CDR3 nucleotides are TGTGCCAGCAGCCCGGGGGGGGCAGGGGCCTTTTTAGAGCAGTACTTC.

The rearrangement joins TRBV6-6 to TRBJ2-5; a possible D gene is TRBD1 (6 bases). The DNA matches TRBJ2-7 better at its end, which makes the J call doubtful. Looked up from germline, CDR1 is MNHNY and CDR2 is SVGAGI (reference sequence). The CDR3 is 14 amino acids. The CDR3 here is CASSNGPDRYEQYF. CDR3 nucleotide sequence: TGTGCCAGCAGTAACGGACCGGACAGATACGAGCAGTACTTC.

The chain carries TRBV4-2 and TRBJ2-7; TRBD2 might be the D (5 bases). Trimming cost V 4 bases and J 3 bases, with 16 bases left between them. The CDR3 totals 15 residues. Germline CDR1 is LGHNA and CDR2 is YNFKEQ. CDR3 bases: TGTGCCAGCAGCCCTTCAGCGGAGCCCCACTACGAGCAGTACTTC. Translation: CASSPSAEPHYEQYF.

The chain has TRBV7-2 and TRBJ2-3; TRBD2 aligns across 7 bases. Germline V CDR1 and CDR2: SGHTA, FQGNSA. Losses at the gene ends were 4 bases for V and 4 bases for J; bases not matched to a gene: 5. This CDR3 is 14 amino acids long. The CDR3 coding sequence is TGTGCCAGCAGCTCAGGACTAGTCCCAGATACGCAGTATTTT. This sequence encodes CASSSGLVPDTQYF. The variable domain in full, with the rest retrieved from reference TRBV7-2 and TRBJ2-3, is GAGVSQSPSNKVTEKGKDVELRCDPISGHTALYWYRQSLGQGLEFLIYFQGNSAPDKSGLPSDRFSAERTGGSVSTLTIQRTQQEDSAVYLCASSSGLVPDTQYFGPGTRLTVL.

CDR3 sequence (DNA): TGTGCCAGCAGCTTAGACTATGGAAGGCTGAACACTGAAGCTTTCTTT. This sequence encodes CASSLDYGRLNTEAFF. This chain uses TRBV7-9 with TRBJ1-1, with D uncertain. V was shortened by 1 base and J by 0 bases, with 12 bases between the two germline ends. The CDR3 is 16 residues long. Per the germline V gene, CDR1 is SEHNR and CDR2 is FQNEAQ (reference sequence).

The chain joins TRBV27 to TRBJ1-1; 12 positions match TRBD1. The CDR3 consists of 16 residues. Germline CDR1 MNHEY, CDR2 SMNVEV (reference sequence). The ends lost 3 bases at V and 4 bases at J; junction bases unmatched: 6. The chain's CDR3 is CASSFFRGQGATEAFF. The CDR3 nucleotides read TGTGCCAGCAGTTTCTTTCGGGGACAGGGGGCCACTGAAGCTTTCTTT.

The rearrangement joins TRBV15 to TRBJ2-1; the match to TRBD2 covers 7 bases. The CDR3 spans 15 residues. V lost 2 bases and J lost 5; bases outside the gene matches: 6. CDR1 and CDR2 from the germline V gene are LNHNV and YYDKDF (reference sequence). The CDR3 DNA sequence: TGTGCCACCAGCAGAAGAGCGGGGCGGGACAATGAGCAGTTCTTC. It yields the protein CATSRRAGRDNEQFF.

The V call is TRBV10-2, the J call TRBJ1-2, with a weak D call TRBD1 (6 bases). CDR3 length equals 14 residues. Germline-derived CDR1 and CDR2 are WSHSY and SAAADI. Trimming removed 6 bases from V and 5 bases from J, with 16 bases in between. For the CDR3, the DNA is TGCGCCAGCAGCGCCCGGGACAAGACTTATGGCTACACCTTC. Translation: CASSARDKTYGYTF.

V and J are TRBV6-1 and TRBJ2-3, with TRBD2 matching 12 bases. Looked up from germline, CDR1 is MNHNS and CDR2 is SASEGT. Trimming at V came to 0 bases and at J to 11 bases, leaving 15 bases not matched to a gene. The CDR3 consists of 18 residues. CDR3 nucleotides: TGTGCCAGCAGTGAAGCGGGGGAGACTAGCGGGAGAGGGGGGGGGCAGTATTTT. It encodes CASSEAGETSGRGGGQYF.

The gene calls are TRBV5-4 and TRBJ2-7; TRBD1 might be the D (5 bases). V was clipped by 3 bases and J by 0 bases, with 13 bases between them. The germline V gene has CDR1 SGHNT and CDR2 YYREEE (reference sequence). The CDR3 totals 15 residues. CDR3 in DNA: TGTGCCAGCAGCTCCTATCGCAGGGACTCCTACGAGCAGTACTTC. It codes for CASSSYRRDSYEQYF.

V gene TRBV7-9 combines with J gene TRBJ2-1, with 7 bases aligning to TRBD2. Losses at the gene ends were 6 bases for V and 10 bases for J; bases not matched to a gene: 15. The germline V gene has CDR1 SEHNR and CDR2 FQNEAQ (reference sequence). The CDR3 sequence is 15 residues long. Here the CDR3 DNA reads TGTGCCAGCAGGGGGGAGGGGAATGTTTCCTACGAGCAGTTCTTC. This encodes CASRGEGNVSYEQFF.

V is TRBV7-6 and J is TRBJ1-3; a possible D gene is TRBD1 (5 bases). The CDR3 covers 16 residues. The ends were cut back, 1 base at V and 0 bases at J, with 10 bases in the middle. Germline values: CDR1 SGHVS, CDR2 FNYEAQ. CDR3 nucleotides: TGTGCCAGCAGCTTAGGGGCAGGGATCTCTGGAAACACCATATATTTT. It translates to CASSLGAGISGNTIYF.

The chain uses TRBV30 and TRBJ1-2, with D tentatively TRBD1 (6 bases). Germline CDR1 reads GTSNPN; CDR2 reads SVGIG (reference sequence). The CDR3 extends over 14 amino acids. The V and J ends lost 5 bases and 1 base respectively, with 14 bases between them. For the CDR3, the DNA is TGTGCCTGGGCGACAGGCGATCGTAACTATGGCTACACCTTC. Translating gives CAWATGDRNYGYTF.

The chain carries TRBV5-1 and TRBJ2-2; possibly TRBD2 for D (6 bases). The CDR3 spans 16 residues. The germline V gene has CDR1 SGHRS and CDR2 YFSETQ. V lost 4 bases, J lost 1 base, and 14 bases lay in between. CDR3 coding DNA: TGCGCCAGCAGCCTTATGGGGAGGATGAACACCGGGGAGCTGTTTTTT. Its protein is CASSLMGRMNTGELFF.

On this clone itself: Other DNA variants within this sample encode the same CDR3. The chain joins TRBV28 to TRBJ2-7, with D unresolved. Trimming stripped 6 bases from V and 0 bases from J, with 9 bases between. The CDR3 has 13 amino acids. Germline values: CDR1 MDHEN, CDR2 SYDVKM. DNA for the CDR3: TGTGCCAGCAGCCCGGGTGGCTCCTACGAGCAGTACTTC. Its protein product is CASSPGGSYEQYF.